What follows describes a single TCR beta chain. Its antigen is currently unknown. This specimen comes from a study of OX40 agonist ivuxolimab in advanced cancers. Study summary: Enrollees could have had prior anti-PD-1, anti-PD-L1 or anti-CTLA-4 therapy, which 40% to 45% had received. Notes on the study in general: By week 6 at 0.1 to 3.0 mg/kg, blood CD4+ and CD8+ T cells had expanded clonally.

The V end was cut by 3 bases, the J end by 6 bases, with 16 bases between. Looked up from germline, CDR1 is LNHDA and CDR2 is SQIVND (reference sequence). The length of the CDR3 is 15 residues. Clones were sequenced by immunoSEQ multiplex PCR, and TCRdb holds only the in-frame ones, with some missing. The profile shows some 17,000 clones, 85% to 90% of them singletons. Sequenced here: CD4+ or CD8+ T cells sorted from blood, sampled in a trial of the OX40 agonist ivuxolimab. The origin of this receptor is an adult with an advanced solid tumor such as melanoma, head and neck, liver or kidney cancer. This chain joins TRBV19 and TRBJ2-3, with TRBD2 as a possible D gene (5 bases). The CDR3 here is CASSIGEPTDDTQYF. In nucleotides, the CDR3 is TGTGCCAGTAGTATCGGGGAGCCCACAGATGATACGCAGTATTTT.